These 8 T cell receptor beta chains were all obtained from the same sample, sequenced in a study of CD4+ T cells in melanoma. TCRdb's table, derived via immunoSEQ multiplex PCR, lists solely in-frame clones and lacks some. The repertoire holds fewer than 11,000 clones, nearly 80% seen once, with around a fifth in the top ten. The sequencing input was cells from a culture (not recorded whether cultured in vitro). The receptors originated from a human donor with melanoma.

The chain links TRBV9 to TRBJ1-2; tentative D call: TRBD1 (5 bases). V lost 6 bases to trimming and J lost 4 bases, with 19 bases between them. Germline CDR1 SGDLS, CDR2 YYNGEE. The CDR3 covers 15 residues. The CDR3 nucleotides read TGTGCCAGCACTGGGGGGGGGAAAAGCGCCTATGGCTACACCTTC. This translates into CASTGGGKSAYGYTF.

This clone was seen a few times. The rearrangement joins TRBV5-1 to TRBJ2-5; D not certain. This CDR3 is 13 amino acids long. Germline V gene sequence: CDR1 SGHRS, CDR2 YFSETQ. Trimming shortened V by 5 bases and J by 1 base, and 9 bases separated the two germline ends. The DNA for the CDR3 is TGCGCCAGCAGGATGGAGCCCCAAGAGACCCAGTACTTC. Its protein is CASRMEPQETQYF. The full variable domain, with the rest looked up from reference TRBV5-1 and TRBJ2-5, is KAGVTQTPRYLIKTRGQQVTLSCSPISGHRSVSWYQQTPGQGLQFLFEYFSETQRNKGNFPGRFSGRQFSNSRSEMNVSTLELGDSALYLCASRMEPQETQYFGPGTRLLVL.

The V call is TRBV11-2, the J call TRBJ1-3; D ambiguous. The length of the CDR3 is 17 residues. V dropped 5 bases and J dropped 0 bases, with 17 bases sitting between them. Germline V gene sequence: CDR1 SGHAT, CDR2 FQNNGV. The CDR3 sequence: CASSPLYPGSSGNTIYF. CDR3 nucleotide sequence: TGTGCCAGCAGCCCTTTGTACCCGGGCTCCTCTGGAAACACCATATATTTT.

This clone turned up a few times. J is TRBJ2-3 and V is TRBV27, with 7 bases matching TRBD1. CDR3 length: 15 residues. From germline, CDR1 is MNHEY and CDR2 SMNVEV (reference sequence). J was trimmed by 8 bases and V by 3 bases; bases with no gene match: 11. This CDR3 is CASSFLDRAQGTQYF. In nucleotides, the CDR3 is TGTGCCAGCAGTTTCCTTGACAGGGCACAGGGTACGCAGTATTTT.

This rearrangement joins TRBV7-9 to TRBJ1-6; the D is unclear. The CDR3 has 13 residues. Germline V gives CDR1 SEHNR, CDR2 FQNEAQ (reference sequence). The germline V and J ends were trimmed by 5 bases and 8 bases, with 10 bases remaining between them. The chain's CDR3 is CASSARWDSPLHF. CDR3 nucleotide sequence: TGTGCCAGCAGCGCCAGATGGGATTCACCCCTCCACTTT.

The table lists this clone with a few counts. The genes are TRBV7-3 and TRBJ1-1; D may be TRBD1 (5 bases). The V end lost 5 bases, the J end lost 1 base, and 17 bases lay between the germline ends. The CDR3 consists of 16 residues. CDR1 and CDR2 from the germline V gene are SGHTA and FQGTGA. The CDR3 protein is CASSLTPGLENTEAFF. In nucleotides, the CDR3 is TGTGCCAGCAGCCTGACCCCGGGACTGGAGAACACTGAAGCTTTCTTT.

The chain links TRBV4-1 to TRBJ2-3, with a tentative D call TRBD1 (6 bases). The CDR3 runs to 16 residues. Germline CDR1 is MGHRA and CDR2 is YSYEKL. V was cut by 2 bases and J by 5 bases, with 17 bases left in between. CDR3 bases: TGCGCCAGCAGCCAACATCGACAGGCAGGAGGAGATACGCAGTATTTT. This translates into CASSQHRQAGGDTQYF.

The chain uses TRBV19 and TRBJ1-5, with TRBD1 as a possible D gene (6 bases). This CDR3 comprises 13 residues. Germline V gene sequence: CDR1 LNHDA, CDR2 SQIVND (reference sequence). V was clipped by 5 bases and J by 10 bases, with 15 bases between them. CDR3 sequence (DNA): TGTGCCAGTAGTGCTCGCCAGGACAGACCCCAGCATTTT. The encoded protein is CASSARQDRPQHF.